A selection of T cell receptor beta chains follows, all from one sample in a study of technical replicates of blood from a few donors. Only in-frame clones appear in the TCRdb table, and some are missing; sequencing was by immunoSEQ multiplex PCR. This table has 60,000 to 85,000 clones, 85% to 95% appearing once. The sequenced sample was T cells isolated from PBMCs. Every receptor here comes from a human donor in good health. Each CDR3 is given without its conserved first and last residue.

V: TRBV6-5; J: TRBJ2-7; CDR3: ASSLEAGVLVEQY
V: TRBV13; J: TRBJ2-7; CDR3: ASSLTLPGQGQDEQY
V: TRBV7-9; J: TRBJ1-2; CDR3: ASSLQVYGYT
V: TRBV7-9; J: TRBJ1-1; CDR3: ASSLATGMNTEAF
V: TRBV4-3; J: TRBJ1-2; CDR3: ASRYDREDYGYT
V: TRBV28; J: TRBJ2-3; CDR3: ASSLGRAPDTQY
V: TRBV7-6; J: TRBJ1-1; CDR3: ASSLANRDTEAF
V: TRBV28; J: TRBJ2-7; CDR3: ATRQGIYEQY
V: TRBV30; J: TRBJ2-3; CDR3: AWRERLYTDTQY
V: TRBV4-1; J: TRBJ2-1; CDR3: ASSPRENNEQF
V: TRBV29-1; J: TRBJ2-1; CDR3: STVPSMNEQF
V: TRBV7-2; J: TRBJ2-1; CDR3: ASSLTSGRNEQF
V: TRBV28; J: TRBJ2-2; CDR3: ATEETGGTGELF
V: TRBV7-9; J: TRBJ1-3; CDR3: ASSPRTGSSGNTIY
V: TRBV20-1; J: TRBJ2-3; CDR3: SATAQDTQY
V: TRBV4-2; J: TRBJ2-1; CDR3: ASSPTESGPYEQF
V: TRBV10-2; J: TRBJ2-7; CDR3: ASDADRVGEQY
V: TRBV10-3; J: TRBJ1-1; CDR3: AISESKGRAMNTEAF
V: TRBV10-3; J: TRBJ2-2; CDR3: AISVAAGGPSGELF
V: TRBV27; J: TRBJ2-7; CDR3: ASRGTRGSYEQY
V: TRBV6-5; J: TRBJ2-7; CDR3: ASSDAWESSYEQY
V: TRBV10-1; J: TRBJ2-1; CDR3: ASSVLAEYNEQF
V: TRBV28; J: TRBJ2-3; CDR3: ASSPTTGFISSSTDTQY
V: TRBV28; J: TRBJ2-7; CDR3: AGRPSGSYEQY
V: TRBV9; J: TRBJ2-3; CDR3: ASSVGREGDTQY
V: TRBV27; J: TRBJ2-7; CDR3: ASSSIALKSYEQY
V: TRBV19; J: TRBJ1-2; CDR3: ASSGTGGLGYT
V: TRBV7-2; J: TRBJ2-3; CDR3: AVGWGGGQDTQY
V: TRBV2; J: TRBJ1-2; CDR3: ASSGAGYNYGYT
V: TRBV5-4; J: TRBJ2-7; CDR3: ASSVGALIGTESYEQY
V: TRBV28; J: TRBJ2-1; CDR3: ATILAGVNEQF
V: TRBV11-1; J: TRBJ1-1; CDR3: ASSKYRAMNTEAF
V: TRBV27; J: TRBJ1-4; CDR3: ASSLIARGGEKLF
V: TRBV4-3; J: TRBJ2-1; CDR3: ASSQDSGGLLEQF
V: TRBV5-1; J: TRBJ2-1; CDR3: ASSLSAGIEQF
V: TRBV7-6; J: TRBJ2-5; CDR3: ASSFRTSGAQETQY
V: TRBV27; J: TRBJ2-1; CDR3: ASSFFTSGGNEQF
V: TRBV30; J: TRBJ1-2; CDR3: AWRDTIKYYGYT
V: TRBV7-8; J: TRBJ1-2; CDR3: ASSLGFFWGRSYGYT
V: TRBV2; J: TRBJ2-1; CDR3: ASSEPGLAGLDEQF
V: TRBV11-2; J: TRBJ2-7; CDR3: ASSQLRDRGYEQY
V: TRBV4-1; J: TRBJ1-4; CDR3: ASSQVVATNEKLF
V: TRBV9; J: TRBJ2-2; CDR3: ASSGTLGTGIGELF
V: TRBV11-1; J: TRBJ2-1; CDR3: ASRHSAGSNEQF
V: TRBV19; J: TRBJ1-5; CDR3: ASKAGTGVYQPQH
V: TRBV2; J: TRBJ2-7; CDR3: ASIGQGYEQY
V: TRBV19; J: TRBJ2-7; CDR3: ASSIQVSYEQY
V: TRBV7-3; J: TRBJ2-1; CDR3: ASSSGVNNEQF